Below, one T cell receptor (beta chain) is given with its context. Clones were sequenced by immunoSEQ multiplex PCR, and TCRdb holds only the in-frame ones, with some missing. Of about 280,000 clones listed, under 90% are singletons. This study enrolled people aged about 18 to 100 from about two dozen US geographic areas. Membership in each cohort depended on participant-reported clinical history. Unmatched junction bases numbered 8, after V lost 2 bases and J lost 5 bases. Per germline, CDR1 MDHEN and CDR2 SYDVKM. CDR3 length equals 16 residues. This sample was included in a study of blood T cell repertoires in COVID-19. Across the study: PBMCs, B-cell-depleted T cells, or T cells provided the cDNA or gDNA that made up the material.

This receptor was identified in a woman aged 55-70 years who had recovered from COVID-19. The chain couples TRBV28 to TRBJ2-3, with 9 bases fitting TRBD2. The sequenced sample consisted of PBMCs or T cells enriched from blood (not recorded which). The CDR3 DNA sequence: TGTGCCAGCAGTTTAGGGAGACTAGCGGCGAGAGATACGCAGTATTTT. Encoded protein: CASSLGRLAARDTQYF.